This T cell receptor beta chain was documented in a study of blood T cell repertoires in COVID-19. Study context: PBMCs, B-cell-depleted T cells, or T cells provided the cDNA or gDNA that made up the material.

As originally analysed: Scientists estimated how many nucleated cells there were by amplifying reference gene primers. Repertoires were generated with immunoSEQ multiplex PCR, while TCRdb's copy carries only in-frame clones and drops some. The V and J calls and clone size were taken over from that table, and D and trimming were inferred from the DNA. The sample records about 69,000 clones, roughly 80% being singletons. J gave up 4 bases and V 5 bases, and 9 bases lay outside the gene matches. The CDR3 contains 14 residues. Looked up from germline, CDR1 is SGHRS and CDR2 is YFSETQ. This receptor was identified in a woman over 75 with acute or convalescent COVID-19. The sample was peripheral blood. The rearrangement joins TRBV5-1 to TRBJ2-7, with 7 bases aligning to TRBD1. CDR3 loop: CASRWEQGRYEQYF. Here the CDR3 DNA reads TGCGCCAGCAGGTGGGAACAGGGGAGATACGAGCAGTACTTC.